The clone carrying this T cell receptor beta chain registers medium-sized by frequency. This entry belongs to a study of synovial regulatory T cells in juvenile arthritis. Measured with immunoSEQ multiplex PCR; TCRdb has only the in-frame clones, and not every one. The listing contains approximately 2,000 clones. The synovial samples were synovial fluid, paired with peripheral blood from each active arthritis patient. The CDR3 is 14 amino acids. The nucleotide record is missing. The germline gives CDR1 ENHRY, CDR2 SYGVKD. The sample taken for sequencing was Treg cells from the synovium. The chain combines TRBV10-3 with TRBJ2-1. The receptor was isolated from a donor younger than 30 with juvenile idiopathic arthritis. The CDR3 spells CAISEYREANEQFF.